This is a list of T cell receptor beta chains from one sample in a study of control samples from healthy donors and cancer patients. TCRdb keeps only in-frame clones here, not all; method: immunoSEQ multiplex PCR. The sample contains some 79,000 clones, roughly 90% of which appear only once. The source material was blood. The receptors originated from a woman in her forties or fifties in good health. The CDR3 runs from the conserved cysteine through the conserved F or W. Fields, in order: clone size, J gene, D gene, V gene, CDR3 DNA, CDR3 protein. The D gene is left open where the match is weak. The listing skips clone size in some rows; elsewhere it reads once, few, many or a size class.

clone_size: -; j_call: TRBJ2-3; d_call: TRBD2; v_call: TRBV19; cdr3_nt: TGTGCCAGTAGTATGACTAGCGGCACAGATACGCAGTATTTT; cdr3_aa: CASSMTSGTDTQYF
clone_size: -; j_call: TRBJ2-5; d_call: TRBD2; v_call: TRBV15; cdr3_nt: TGTGCCACCAGCAGCGGGAGGGACCAAGAGACCCAGTACTTC; cdr3_aa: CATSSGRDQETQYF
clone_size: -; j_call: TRBJ2-2; d_call: -; v_call: TRBV24-1; cdr3_nt: TGTGCCACCAACGGGGCCACCGGGGAGCTGTTTTTT; cdr3_aa: CATNGATGELFF
clone_size: -; j_call: TRBJ2-2; d_call: TRBD1; v_call: TRBV5-1; cdr3_nt: TGCGCCAGCAGCTTTACAGGGGCCGGGGAGCTGTTTTTT; cdr3_aa: CASSFTGAGELFF
clone_size: -; j_call: TRBJ2-5; d_call: TRBD2; v_call: TRBV7-2; cdr3_nt: TGTGCCAGCAGCCCCTGGGGGAGGGCCGAGGAGACCCAGTACTTC; cdr3_aa: CASSPWGRAEETQYF
clone_size: -; j_call: TRBJ1-2; d_call: -; v_call: TRBV28; cdr3_nt: TGTGCCAGCAGTTTAATTGACAGGCCCTATGGCTACACCTTC; cdr3_aa: CASSLIDRPYGYTF
clone_size: -; j_call: TRBJ2-1; d_call: TRBD1; v_call: TRBV29-1; cdr3_nt: TGCAGCGGATGGACAGGGTCGGTCAATGAGCAGTTCTTC; cdr3_aa: CSGWTGSVNEQFF
clone_size: -; j_call: TRBJ2-5; d_call: -; v_call: TRBV3-1/TRBV3-2; cdr3_nt: TGTGCCAGCAGCCAAGGGACCAGGGGTGCGGGAGCGCAAGAGACCCAGTACTTC; cdr3_aa: CASSQGTRGAGAQETQYF
clone_size: -; j_call: TRBJ2-3; d_call: TRBD2; v_call: TRBV9; cdr3_nt: TGTGCCAGCAGCGTAGCAATTCTAGCGGGAGTTAGCACAGATACGCAGTATTTT; cdr3_aa: CASSVAILAGVSTDTQYF
clone_size: -; j_call: TRBJ1-6; d_call: -; v_call: TRBV7-3; cdr3_nt: TGTGCCAGCAGCTCGGGGGTGGCAAATTCACCCCTCCACTTT; cdr3_aa: CASSSGVANSPLHF
clone_size: -; j_call: TRBJ2-5; d_call: -; v_call: TRBV28; cdr3_nt: TGTGCCAGCAGTTTCCCGACAGGTGGAGAGACCCAGTACTTC; cdr3_aa: CASSFPTGGETQYF
clone_size: -; j_call: TRBJ1-5; d_call: -; v_call: TRBV5-1; cdr3_nt: TGCGCCAGCAGCTTAAATAGCAATCAGCCCCAGCATTTT; cdr3_aa: CASSLNSNQPQHF
clone_size: -; j_call: TRBJ2-2; d_call: -; v_call: TRBV30; cdr3_nt: TGTGCCTGGAGTACGGACACCGGGGAGCTGTTTTTT; cdr3_aa: CAWSTDTGELFF
clone_size: -; j_call: TRBJ1-5; d_call: -; v_call: TRBV4-2; cdr3_nt: TGTGCCAGCAGCCAAGACCCAAGGGGTAGCAATCAGCCCCAGCATTTT; cdr3_aa: CASSQDPRGSNQPQHF
clone_size: -; j_call: TRBJ1-1; d_call: -; v_call: TRBV6-5; cdr3_nt: TGTGCCAGCAGTTACTCTAGCCTGAACACTGAAGCTTTCTTT; cdr3_aa: CASSYSSLNTEAFF
clone_size: -; j_call: TRBJ1-5; d_call: -; v_call: TRBV2; cdr3_nt: TGTGCCAGCAGTGAGTCGGAGGGGCGCGGTCAGCCCCAGCATTTT; cdr3_aa: CASSESEGRGQPQHF
clone_size: -; j_call: TRBJ1-2; d_call: -; v_call: TRBV11-2; cdr3_nt: TGTGCCAGCAGCTTAGATCGCGGAGTCTATGGCTACACCTTC; cdr3_aa: CASSLDRGVYGYTF
clone_size: -; j_call: TRBJ1-1; d_call: TRBD1; v_call: TRBV7-9; cdr3_nt: TGTGCCAGCAGGGGGACAGGGGGCCTGGGCACTGAAGCTTTCTTT; cdr3_aa: CASRGTGGLGTEAFF
clone_size: -; j_call: TRBJ1-1; d_call: TRBD1; v_call: TRBV29-1; cdr3_nt: TGCAGCGTGGACAGGTTAGACACTGAAGCTTTCTTT; cdr3_aa: CSVDRLDTEAFF
clone_size: -; j_call: TRBJ2-1; d_call: -; v_call: TRBV5-4; cdr3_nt: TGTGCCAAGGGAATAGCGGGACAGACCCAGCAGTTCTTC; cdr3_aa: CAKGIAGQTQQFF
clone_size: -; j_call: TRBJ2-5; d_call: TRBD1; v_call: TRBV3-1/TRBV3-2; cdr3_nt: TGTGCCAGCAGCCTAGGGACAGGGATGACAGAGACCCAGTACTTC; cdr3_aa: CASSLGTGMTETQYF
clone_size: -; j_call: TRBJ1-5; d_call: -; v_call: TRBV24-1; cdr3_nt: TGTGCCACCAGTGACCCGATGGGTGGCAATCAGCCCCAGCATTTT; cdr3_aa: CATSDPMGGNQPQHF
clone_size: once; j_call: TRBJ2-2; d_call: -; v_call: TRBV2; cdr3_nt: TGTGCCAGCAGAGAGAGGCAAACCGGGGAGCTGTTTTTT; cdr3_aa: CASRERQTGELFF
clone_size: -; j_call: TRBJ2-7; d_call: -; v_call: TRBV27; cdr3_nt: TGTGCCAGCAGTTTATCGGAGCCGCTTTACGAGCAGTACTTC; cdr3_aa: CASSLSEPLYEQYF